The subject of this entry is one T cell receptor (beta chain). This entry is derived from a study of lymphopenia after photon versus proton radiotherapy. The germline V gene has CDR1 SEHNR and CDR2 FQNEAQ (reference sequence). Trimming removed 4 bases from V and 1 base from J; junction bases left unmatched: 10. The length of the CDR3 is 16 residues. Clones were read by immunoSEQ multiplex PCR, and TCRdb kept only the in-frame ones, dropping some. Among approximately 35,000 clones listed, 90% were seen once. This rearrangement joins TRBV7-9 to TRBJ2-7; 7 nucleotides align to TRBD2. The receptor was derived from a woman aged 50 to 65 with pancreatic cancer. The input for sequencing was peripheral blood, taken from a patient treated with photon-based radiotherapy. The CDR3 here is CASSSNTRGGSYEQYF. CDR3 coding DNA: TGTGCCAGCAGCTCGAACACCCGCGGGGGTTCCTACGAGCAGTACTTC.